Below, one TCR beta chain is given with its context. The antigen remains unidentified. Blood specimens came from baseline, cycle 4 day 1, and cycle 7 day 1. This record belongs to a study of OX40 agonist ivuxolimab in advanced cancers. About the study: Partial responses were achieved by three patients, of whom one had hepatocellular carcinoma and two had cutaneous melanoma. Findings and limits, study-wide: On average, CD8+ T cells had more expanded clones than CD4+. Clonal expansion was seen in CD4+ and CD8+ blood T cells by week 6 at 0.1 to 3.0 mg/kg.

This CDR3 is 19 amino acids long. Germline V gene sequence: CDR1 MDHEN, CDR2 SYDVKM. V was clipped by 5 bases and J by 6 bases; unmatched bases: 20. Profiling relied on immunoSEQ multiplex PCR, and the TCRdb table lists in-frame clones only, not all of them. The sample carries fewer than 85,000 clones, roughly nine tenths recorded once. The clonotype originates from an adult with an advanced solid tumor such as melanoma, head and neck, liver or kidney cancer. This chain joins TRBV28 and TRBJ2-5, with 11 bases aligning to TRBD2. Source: CD4+ or CD8+ T cells sorted from blood, taken in a trial of the OX40 agonist ivuxolimab. CDR3 nucleotides: TGTGCCAGCAGTCCCTCGGGACTAGCGGAGAATGCCCTCCCGAAGACCCAGTACTTC. This translates into CASSPSGLAENALPKTQYF. The full variable domain, rest sourced from reference TRBV28 and TRBJ2-5, is DVKVTQSSRYLVKRTGEKVFLECVQDMDHENMFWYRQDPGLGLRLIYFSYDVKMKEKGDIPEGYSVSREKKERFSLILESASTNQTSMYLCASSPSGLAENALPKTQYFGPGTRLLVL.